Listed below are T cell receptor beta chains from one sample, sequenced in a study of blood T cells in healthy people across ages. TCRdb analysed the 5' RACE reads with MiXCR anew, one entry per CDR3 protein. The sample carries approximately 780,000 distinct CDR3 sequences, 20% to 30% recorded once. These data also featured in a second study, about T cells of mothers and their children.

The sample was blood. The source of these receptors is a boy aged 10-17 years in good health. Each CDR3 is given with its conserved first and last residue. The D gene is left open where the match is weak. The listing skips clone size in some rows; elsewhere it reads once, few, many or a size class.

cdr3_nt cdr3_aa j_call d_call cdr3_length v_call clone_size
TGTGCCAGCAGCTTACAGTACAGGCGGGACTATGGCTACACCTTC CASSLQYRRDYGYTF TRBJ1-2 NA 15 TRBV7-9 NA
TGTGCCAGCAGTTCGAACAGGGAGACCCAGTACTTC CASSSNRETQYF TRBJ2-5 NA 12 TRBV27 NA
TGCAGTGCCAAGAATAGCGGGGGGGCAGATACGCAGTATTTT CSAKNSGGADTQYF TRBJ2-3 TRBD2 14 TRBV20-1 NA
TGTGCCAGCAGTTTAGGCCCCAGGGTTTCGGATTCACCCCTCCACTTT CASSLGPRVSDSPLHF TRBJ1-6 NA 16 TRBV28 NA
TGTGCCAGCAGCTCTCAGCGGACACGGGGCGAGCAGTACTTC CASSSQRTRGEQYF TRBJ2-7 NA 14 TRBV11-2 NA
TGTGCCAGCAAGGCTAGTACCCCCGGGGAGCTGTTTTTT CASKASTPGELFF TRBJ2-2 NA 13 TRBV12-3/TRBV12-4 few
TGTGCCAGCAGCCAAGACACAGGGGGCCAGCCGCATTTT CASSQDTGGQPHF TRBJ1-5 TRBD1 13 TRBV3-1 few
TGCGCCAGCAGCGGGACAGGGGGCCTATCGGTTACGCAGTATTTT CASSGTGGLSVTQYF TRBJ2-3 TRBD1 15 TRBV5-1 NA
TGCAGCGTTGACCTTAGGGGGCGGAGCGGGGAGCTGTTTTTT CSVDLRGRSGELFF TRBJ2-2 TRBD1 14 TRBV29-1 NA
TGTGCCTGGAGATCGGGTTTTGGACAGCCCCAGCATTTT CAWRSGFGQPQHF TRBJ1-5 NA 13 TRBV30 NA
TGTGCCATCAGTGAAGAGGTTTTGGCAGCCCAAGAGACCCAGTACTTC CAISEEVLAAQETQYF TRBJ2-5 NA 16 TRBV10-3 NA
TGCAGTGCTAGAGATCTAGCGGCGGCCTACGAGCAGTACTTC CSARDLAAAYEQYF TRBJ2-7 TRBD2 14 TRBV20-1 many
TGTGCCATCAGTGAGTTCGAACAGGGGGAGACCCAGTACTTC CAISEFEQGETQYF TRBJ2-5 TRBD1 14 TRBV10-3 NA
TGTGCCAGCAGCTTGGCGGCGGGGGCTCCCTCCTACAATGAGCAGTTCTTC CASSLAAGAPSYNEQFF TRBJ2-1 NA 17 TRBV5-4 NA
TGTGCCAGCATCCCCGTGGTCCGATACTATGGCTACACCTTC CASIPVVRYYGYTF TRBJ1-2 NA 14 TRBV7-9 NA
TGCGCCGGATCTCCAGGGAGCTCCTACGAGCAGTACTTC CAGSPGSSYEQYF TRBJ2-7 NA 13 TRBV10-2 NA
TGCGCCAGCAGCTTGGCCACTAGCGGGTCACACGGGGAGACCCAGTACTTC CASSLATSGSHGETQYF TRBJ2-5 TRBD2 17 TRBV5-1 few
TGTGCCAGCAGGCCGGGGGGATGGCTTCGGGAGACCCAGTACTTC CASRPGGWLRETQYF TRBJ2-5 TRBD2 15 TRBV6-1 NA
TGTGCCAGCAGCGTCGACCCCCAGCCCTTCTACGAGCAGTACTTC CASSVDPQPFYEQYF TRBJ2-7 NA 15 TRBV9 NA
TGTGCCAGCAGCTTTGAGTTACTAGCCAAAAACATTCAGTACTTC CASSFELLAKNIQYF TRBJ2-4 NA 15 TRBV7-3 NA
TGTGCCAGCAGCCAGCTGGACAGTGACTATGGCTACACCTTC CASSQLDSDYGYTF TRBJ1-2 NA 14 TRBV14 NA
TGCAGTGCTAGTACCTATCGGGTCTCTGGAAACACCATATATTTT CSASTYRVSGNTIYF TRBJ1-3 NA 15 TRBV20-1 NA
TGTGCCAGCAGCCAACTCCGGGGCTTGGGGGAGACCCAGTACTTC CASSQLRGLGETQYF TRBJ2-5 NA 15 TRBV14 few
TGTGCCAGCAGTTTTCTAGCGGGGGGCGTGGACGAGCAGTACTTC CASSFLAGGVDEQYF TRBJ2-7 TRBD2 15 TRBV7-9 few
TGTGCCACCCTACTAGCGGGGGGCAACAATGAGCAGTTCTTC CATLLAGGNNEQFF TRBJ2-1 TRBD2 14 TRBV2 NA
TGCGCCAGCAGCGGGACAGGCACCAACTATGGCTACACCTTC CASSGTGTNYGYTF TRBJ1-2 TRBD1 14 TRBV5-1 NA
TGTGCCAGCAGACGCTGGGGGGGCCAGAACACCGGGGAGCTGTTTTTT CASRRWGGQNTGELFF TRBJ2-2 NA 16 TRBV7-8 NA
TGTGCCAGCAGTCAACGCGGGGCCCAGAAGGGGACCCAGTACTTC CASSQRGAQKGTQYF TRBJ2-5 NA 15 TRBV7-9 few
TGTGCCAGCAGTCGGACAGGGAAAGGGAATGAGCAGTTCTTC CASSRTGKGNEQFF TRBJ2-1 TRBD1 14 TRBV6-4 once
TGTGCCACCTTGACCCCGAGCACAGATACGCAGTATTTT CATLTPSTDTQYF TRBJ2-3 NA 13 TRBV7-9 NA
TGTGCCAGCAGTTCCGGCAGATGGGATGTAGGCACAGATACGCAGTATTTT CASSSGRWDVGTDTQYF TRBJ2-3 NA 17 TRBV6-6 NA
TGTGCCAGCAGTACAGGGACAGGGACTGAAAAACTGTTTTTT CASSTGTGTEKLFF TRBJ1-4 TRBD1 14 TRBV6-5 once
TGTGCCACGTGGGGACAGGGGACCTACGAGCAGTACTTC CATWGQGTYEQYF TRBJ2-7 TRBD1 13 TRBV28 NA
TGTGCCAGCAGTCCCTCAGGACTAGCGGGGGGGCACGGCACCGGGGAGCTGTTTTTT CASSPSGLAGGHGTGELFF TRBJ2-2 TRBD2 19 TRBV6-1 few
TGTGCCAGCAGCCGAGGGACATCCTCTGGGGCCAACGTCCTGACTTTC CASSRGTSSGANVLTF TRBJ2-6 NA 16 TRBV28 many
TGTGCCAGCAGCCGGCCTTACAGGGCCTATGGCTACACCTTC CASSRPYRAYGYTF TRBJ1-2 NA 14 TRBV12-3/TRBV12-4 NA
TGTGCCAGCACTGCAGGGGGGGCAGGGAAATTTGGCGAGCAGTACTTC CASTAGGAGKFGEQYF TRBJ2-7 NA 16 TRBV28 NA
TGTGCCAGCAGCCCGATCCGCCGCGGGGGGCTTGGCAATGAGCAGTTCTTC CASSPIRRGGLGNEQFF TRBJ2-1 TRBD2 17 TRBV7-9 few
TGTGCCAGCAGCTTCCGACTAGCGGGGGCCGGCACAGATACGCAGTATTTT CASSFRLAGAGTDTQYF TRBJ2-3 TRBD2 17 TRBV11-2 NA
TGTGCCAGCAGTTTCGGGACAGGTCAAGGCTACACCTTC CASSFGTGQGYTF TRBJ1-2 TRBD1 13 TRBV27 NA
TGTGCCAGCAGTTTTTCGTTGGCGGTTCAAGAGACCCAGTACTTC CASSFSLAVQETQYF TRBJ2-5 NA 15 TRBV28 NA
TGTGCCAGCAGCTTAAAAGATGGGGGGCGCACCTACGAGCAGTACTTC CASSLKDGGRTYEQYF TRBJ2-7 NA 16 TRBV7-2 few
TGCGCCAGCAGCCCCCTCAACAAAAACATTCAGTACTTC CASSPLNKNIQYF TRBJ2-4 NA 13 TRBV5-1 few
TGCGCCAGCAGCCAAGATCTGGAGCATATGAATGAGCAGTTCTTC CASSQDLEHMNEQFF TRBJ2-1 NA 15 TRBV4-1 NA
TGTGCCAGCAGTGAAATTAGCGCCGAGACCCAGTACTTC CASSEISAETQYF TRBJ2-5 NA 13 TRBV2 few
TGTGCCAGCAGCCAAGATTTCGGGGGCTTTAATGAAAAACTGTTTTTT CASSQDFGGFNEKLFF TRBJ1-4 NA 16 TRBV4-2 few
TGTGCCAGTTCGGACAGGGCTGGAAACACCATATATTTT CASSDRAGNTIYF TRBJ1-3 TRBD1 13 TRBV28 NA
TGTGCCAGCAGATCCATCCAAGAGACCCAGTACTTC CASRSIQETQYF TRBJ2-5 NA 12 TRBV7-9 NA
TGCGCCAGCAGCTTGGAAGGGGCGGCAGGTCAAGAGACCCAGTACTTC CASSLEGAAGQETQYF TRBJ2-5 NA 16 TRBV5-1 NA
TGCGCCAGCAGTGGAGGACAGGGGAGGGTCGAGCAGTACTTC CASSGGQGRVEQYF TRBJ2-7 TRBD1 14 TRBV10-2 NA